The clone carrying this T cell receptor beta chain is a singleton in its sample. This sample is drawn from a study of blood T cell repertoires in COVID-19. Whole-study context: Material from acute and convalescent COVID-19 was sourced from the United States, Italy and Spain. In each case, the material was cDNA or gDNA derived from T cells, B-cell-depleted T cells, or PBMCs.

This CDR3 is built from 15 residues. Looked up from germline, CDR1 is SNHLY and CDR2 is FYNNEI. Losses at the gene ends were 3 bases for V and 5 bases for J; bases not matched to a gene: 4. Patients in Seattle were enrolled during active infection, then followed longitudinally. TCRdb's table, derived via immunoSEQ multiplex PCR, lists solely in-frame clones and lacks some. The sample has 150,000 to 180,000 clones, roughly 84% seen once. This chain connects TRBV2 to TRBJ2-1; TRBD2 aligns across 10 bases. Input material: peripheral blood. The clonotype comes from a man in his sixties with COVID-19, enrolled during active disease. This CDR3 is CASSEGTSANNEQFF. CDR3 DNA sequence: TGTGCCAGCAGTGAGGGGACTAGCGCGAACAATGAGCAGTTCTTC.